This T cell receptor beta chain stems from a study of blood T cell repertoires in COVID-19. Per the authors' pipeline: Nucleated cell number was recorded as an estimate derived from reference gene primer amplification. Sequencing was performed with immunoSEQ multiplex PCR; in TCRdb, only in-frame clones are kept and a portion is missing. V and J calls plus clone size are reproduced from that table; the DNA served to infer D and trimming. The sample lists about 240,000 clones, around 90% occurring once. This CDR3 comprises 15 residues. The germline CDR1 and CDR2 sequences are KGHDR and SFDVKD. The J segment lost 1 base and the V segment lost 5 bases, leaving 2 bases of the junction unmatched.

The sample comprised peripheral blood. J is TRBJ2-1 and V is TRBV24-1; TRBD2 matches 9 bases. The TCR comes from a man in his fifties or sixties who had recovered from COVID-19. The DNA of the CDR3 is TGTGCCACCAGTGTTGCGGGGGGGTCCTACAATGAGCAGTTCTTC. The encoded protein is CATSVAGGSYNEQFF.